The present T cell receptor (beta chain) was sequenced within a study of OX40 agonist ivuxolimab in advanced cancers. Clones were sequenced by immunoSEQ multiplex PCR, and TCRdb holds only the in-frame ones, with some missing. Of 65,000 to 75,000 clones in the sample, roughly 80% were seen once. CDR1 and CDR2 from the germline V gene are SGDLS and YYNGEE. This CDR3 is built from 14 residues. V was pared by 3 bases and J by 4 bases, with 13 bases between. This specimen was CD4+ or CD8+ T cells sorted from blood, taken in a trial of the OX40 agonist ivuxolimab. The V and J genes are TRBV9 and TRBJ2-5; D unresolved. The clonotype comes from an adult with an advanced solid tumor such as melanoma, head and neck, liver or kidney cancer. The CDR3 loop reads CASSGSLAGETQYF. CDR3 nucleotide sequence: TGTGCCAGCAGCGGCTCATTGGCCGGAGAGACCCAGTACTTC.